This T cell receptor beta chain was sequenced in a study of beta chain features in type 1 diabetes. The whole isolated RNA underwent reverse transcription, so sequencing captured expressed TCRB transcripts. Sequencing used immunoSEQ multiplex PCR; TCRdb keeps in-frame clones, though not all of them. In the table there are about 140,000 clones, about a tenth of which are singletons. Study results and caveats: Comparison showed that naive, central memory and Treg TCRB repertoires appeared more similar among patients than among healthy donors.

The CDR3 spans 13 residues. V was clipped by 4 bases and J by 11 bases; unmatched bases: 6. The germline V gene encodes CDR1 LNHDA and CDR2 SQIVND (reference sequence). CD45RO/CCR7/CD25/CD127/CD95/CD27 staining was used to isolate CD4+ naive, central memory, regulatory and stem cell-like memory cells by sorting. This clone has just a few counts. As yet, its antigen is unknown. This receptor was taken from a woman aged 40 to 55 in good health. The V and J genes are TRBV19 and TRBJ1-5; 9 nucleotides match TRBD1. The sequenced material came from central memory CD4+ T cells from blood. CDR3 region: CASSTTGGESQHF. The CDR3 DNA reads TGTGCCAGTAGTACAACAGGGGGCGAGTCCCAGCATTTT.